This entry features one T cell receptor beta chain sequence. Its specificity is unknown. Treatment denoted: roughly 11-day PBMC culture with coronavirus spike peptide pools or control peptides (ViraFEST assay). This record belongs to a study of vaccination and CD4 T cells after COVID-19. Sequencing of the DNA from cultured CD4+ T cells was carried out with the Oncomine TCR Beta short-read assay. TCRdb reprocessed the PCR reads via MiXCR and lists one record per CDR3 protein. This table holds around 10,000 distinct CDR3 sequences, roughly 67% found once. Deletions cut 2 bases from V and 7 bases from J, with 18 bases between. The CDR3 is made up of 16 amino acids. Per germline, CDR1 SGHVS and CDR2 FQNEAQ.

Sequenced sample: CD4+ T cells from blood, cultured in vitro. The gene calls are TRBV7-8 and TRBJ1-5; D perhaps matches TRBD1 (6 bases). The receptor was derived from a human donor who had recovered from COVID-19. CDR3 coding DNA: TGTGCCAGCAGCTTACCCGGACAGCTTAAGGAACAGCCCCAGCATTTT. Its translation: CASSLPGQLKEQPQHF.